This TCR beta chain was found in a study of blood T cell repertoires in COVID-19. About the research overall: Sites across the United States, Italy and Spain contributed samples from acute and convalescent COVID-19. PBMCs, B-cell-depleted T cells, or T cells provided the cDNA or gDNA that made up the material.

V dropped 3 bases and J dropped 4; count of bases not matched to a gene: 15. The germline V gene encodes CDR1 KGHSH and CDR2 LQKENI. This CDR3 has 18 amino acids. In the original processing: Amplification of reference gene primers provided the estimated nucleated cell counts. The protocol was immunoSEQ multiplex PCR, while the TCRdb copy is restricted to in-frame clones and leaves out a portion. D and trimming were read from the DNA, whereas the V and J calls and clone size are those reported in that table. This table has hundreds of thousands of clones, over 75% appearing once. Sequenced: peripheral blood. This chain uses TRBV18 with TRBJ2-7; 10 nucleotides line up with TRBD1. The receptor was isolated from a human donor in a cohort sampled during active COVID-19. CDR3 sequence (DNA): TGTGCCAGCTCACCCCAGTCGGGACAGGGGATTTTGGCTTACGAGCAGTACTTC. Translating gives CASSPQSGQGILAYEQYF. The full variable domain, its missing parts supplied by reference TRBV18 and TRBJ2-7, is NAGVMQNPRHLVRRRGQEARLRCSPMKGHSHVYWYRQLPEEGLKFMVYLQKENIIDESGMPKERFSAEFPKEGPSILRIQQVVRGDSAAYFCASSPQSGQGILAYEQYFGPGTRLTVT.